The source of this T cell receptor beta chain is a study of blood T cell repertoires in COVID-19. This CDR3 region has 13 residues. V dropped 4 bases and J dropped 4 bases, with 10 bases sitting between them. The germline gives CDR1 MNHEY, CDR2 SVGAGI. How the authors handled the data: The assay estimated nucleated cells by amplifying reference gene primers. The protocol was immunoSEQ multiplex PCR, while the TCRdb copy is restricted to in-frame clones and leaves out a portion. V and J calls and clone size are as listed in that table; D and trimming were resolved from the DNA. The table records tens of thousands of clones, almost 85% of them present only once.

This receptor was obtained from a man aged 80 or over with acute or convalescent COVID-19. Sequenced: peripheral blood. V gene TRBV6-5 combines with J gene TRBJ1-2; D is unclear. In DNA form, the CDR3 reads TGTGCCAGCAGTTCCGGGTCGGTCTATGGCTACACCTTC. Protein product: CASSSGSVYGYTF.